Listed below are T cell receptor beta chains from one sample, sequenced in a study of T cells in Graves' hyperthyroidism and ophthalmopathy. TCRdb ran MiXCR on the multiplex PCR reads and lists one entry per CDR3 protein. Of roughly 600,000 distinct CDR3 sequences in the sample, roughly 15% were seen once. Sample: blood. Every receptor here comes from a woman between 50 and 59 years old with Graves' ophthalmopathy. Each CDR3 is given with its conserved first and last residue. The order of the fields is V gene, J gene, CDR3 protein.

TRBV28,TRBJ2-3,CASSLPWGTDTQYF
TRBV29-1,TRBJ2-1,CSVELYNEQFF
TRBV5-5,TRBJ1-1,CASRPNTGGGTEAFF
TRBV6-2/TRBV6-3,TRBJ1-3,CASSLDLPLENTIYF
TRBV5-6,TRBJ1-5,CASSSYPSSNQPQHF
TRBV19,TRBJ2-3,CASSRPRGTADTQYF
TRBV30,TRBJ2-7,CATSPPGGIYYYEQYF
TRBV5-1,TRBJ1-2,CASSLGTGANYGYTF
TRBV7-9,TRBJ1-3,CTSSRGGDLAGNTIYF
TRBV3-1,TRBJ1-1,CASSQARQGFPNEAFF
TRBV7-8,TRBJ2-7,CASTYSLGGYEQYF
TRBV28,TRBJ2-3,CASNKNHPVNTQYF
TRBV7-2,TRBJ2-1,CASSLTAGSYNEQFF
TRBV20-1,TRBJ1-2,CSALGRGYGYTF
TRBV7-8,TRBJ1-5,CASSLGPFRGIDRATYSNQPQHF
TRBV18,TRBJ2-7,CASSPLDRGEQYF
TRBV28,TRBJ1-6,CASSNRALTNSPLHF
TRBV24-1,TRBJ1-5,CATSGQGGFQPQHF
TRBV27,TRBJ1-2,CASSLKGGREAYGYTF
TRBV28,TRBJ2-7,CASSPRTYPYEQYF
TRBV15,TRBJ1-5,CATSRVPTGAQPQHF
TRBV24-1,TRBJ2-1,CATSGLLAGRDEQFF
TRBV7-3,TRBJ1-1,CASSLAGHMNTEAFF
TRBV5-8,TRBJ2-7,CASSLGTSGLYEQYF